Listed below are T cell receptor beta chains from one sample, sequenced in a study of T cell responses to AZD1222 COVID-19 vaccine. The assay was immunoSEQ multiplex PCR, and TCRdb's table has in-frame clones only and misses some. Of 100,000 to 150,000 clones in the sample, approximately 88% were seen once. Sequenced here: peripheral blood, sampled on day 0 of AZD1222 vaccination. The origin of the receptors is an adult in good health. Both conserved end residues are part of each CDR3. Fields, in order: J gene, clone size, D gene, V gene, CDR3 DNA, CDR3 protein. D genes are given only for firm matches. Not every row has a clone size; where given, it reads once, few, many or a size class.

J: TRBJ1-2
size: NA
D: TRBD1
V: TRBV5-1
DNA: TGCGCCAGCAGCGGGGGGACAGTCTATGGCTACACCTTC
CDR3: CASSGGTVYGYTF

J: TRBJ1-2
size: NA
D: TRBD1
V: TRBV7-3
DNA: TGTGCCAGCAGCCCACTGGGGACAGCGGACTATGGCTACACCTTC
CDR3: CASSPLGTADYGYTF

J: TRBJ1-6
size: NA
D: TRBD1
V: TRBV5-1
DNA: TGCGCCAGCAGCTTGGATGTGGGGACAGGGGGGTCACCCCTCCACTTT
CDR3: CASSLDVGTGGSPLHF

J: TRBJ2-6
size: NA
D: NA
V: TRBV6-2/TRBV6-3
DNA: TGTGCCAGCAGTGGCAGGGTTCTCTCTGGGGCCAACGTCCTGACTTTC
CDR3: CASSGRVLSGANVLTF

J: TRBJ2-7
size: NA
D: TRBD1
V: TRBV2
DNA: TGTGCCAGCAGGGAAGACAGGGGTTACGAGCAGTACTTC
CDR3: CASREDRGYEQYF

J: TRBJ1-2
size: NA
D: NA
V: TRBV29-1
DNA: TGCAGCGTTGTCATTTCTAACTATGGCTACACCTTC
CDR3: CSVVISNYGYTF

J: TRBJ2-3
size: NA
D: NA
V: TRBV19
DNA: TGTGCCAGTAGTATAAGGACCACAGATACGCAGTATTTT
CDR3: CASSIRTTDTQYF

J: TRBJ2-2
size: NA
D: NA
V: TRBV12-3/TRBV12-4
DNA: TGTGCCAGCCACTCAGACACCGGGGAGCTGTTTTTT
CDR3: CASHSDTGELFF

J: TRBJ2-1
size: few
D: NA
V: TRBV30
DNA: TGTGCCTGGAGGAGGGACGGGCCGGGGGAGCAGTTCTTC
CDR3: CAWRRDGPGEQFF

J: TRBJ1-2
size: NA
D: NA
V: TRBV3-1/TRBV3-2
DNA: TGTGCCAGCAGCCACATCGCGGCGTCCAACTATGGCTACACCTTC
CDR3: CASSHIAASNYGYTF

J: TRBJ1-1
size: NA
D: NA
V: TRBV6-5
DNA: TGTGCCAGCAGCAACCCTTTAACTGAAGCTTTCTTT
CDR3: CASSNPLTEAFF

J: TRBJ2-1
size: NA
D: TRBD2
V: TRBV6-5
DNA: TGTGCCAGCAGTTCGCGGGGGTTAGCGGGATACAATGAGCAGTTCTTC
CDR3: CASSSRGLAGYNEQFF

J: TRBJ1-3
size: NA
D: NA
V: TRBV3-1/TRBV3-2
DNA: TGTGCCAGCAGCCCATCCAGGGTCTTTCTAAGGGGAAACACCATATATTTT
CDR3: CASSPSRVFLRGNTIYF

J: TRBJ2-1
size: NA
D: TRBD2
V: TRBV19
DNA: TGTGCCAGTAGTAAGGCGGCGGGAGGGCCTAGCTCCTACAATGAGCAGTTCTTC
CDR3: CASSKAAGGPSSYNEQFF

J: TRBJ1-6
size: NA
D: TRBD1
V: TRBV5-6
DNA: TGTGCCAGCCGGGACAGCTCCTATAATTCACCCCTCCACTTT
CDR3: CASRDSSYNSPLHF

J: TRBJ1-2
size: NA
D: NA
V: TRBV30
DNA: TGTGCCTGGAGCCGCACCGGAAACTATGGCTACACCTTC
CDR3: CAWSRTGNYGYTF

J: TRBJ1-4
size: NA
D: NA
V: TRBV19
DNA: TGTGCCAGTAGGGGGGGCTCCGGGACCGCCGGCGGAAAACTGTTTTTT
CDR3: CASRGGSGTAGGKLFF

J: TRBJ1-5
size: NA
D: NA
V: TRBV28
DNA: TGTGCCAGCAGTGCTCACAGGGTTTCGCGCAATCAGCCCCAGCATTTT
CDR3: CASSAHRVSRNQPQHF

J: TRBJ2-7
size: NA
D: NA
V: TRBV5-4
DNA: TGTGCCAGCAGCTTGGATGCAGCTTACTACGAGCAGTACTTC
CDR3: CASSLDAAYYEQYF

J: TRBJ2-7
size: once
D: NA
V: TRBV18
DNA: TGTGCCAGCTCACCAGTCTCCGTGCCCGGGGGAGAGCAGTACTTC
CDR3: CASSPVSVPGGEQYF

J: TRBJ2-7
size: NA
D: NA
V: TRBV2
DNA: TGTGCCAGCAGTGGAAAGAGTAACTCCTACGAGCAGTACTTC
CDR3: CASSGKSNSYEQYF

J: TRBJ2-2
size: NA
D: NA
V: TRBV7-9
DNA: TGTGCCAGCAGCTTAGCTCAAGGTGACACCGGGGAGCTGTTTTTT
CDR3: CASSLAQGDTGELFF

J: TRBJ1-5
size: once
D: NA
V: TRBV28
DNA: TGTGCCAGTTCAGAATATAGCAATCAGCCCCAGCATTTT
CDR3: CASSEYSNQPQHF

J: TRBJ1-3
size: NA
D: NA
V: TRBV10-3
DNA: TGTGCCATCAGGGGGGCCGCGAACTCTGGAAACACCATATATTTT
CDR3: CAIRGAANSGNTIYF

J: TRBJ1-5
size: NA
D: NA
V: TRBV2
DNA: TGTGCCAGCAGTGACGGACGGTGGTCTTTTGCGCCCCAGCATTTT
CDR3: CASSDGRWSFAPQHF

J: TRBJ1-5
size: NA
D: NA
V: TRBV18
DNA: TGTGCCAGCTCACCAAACCCCAGTCAGCCCCAGCATTTT
CDR3: CASSPNPSQPQHF

J: TRBJ1-2
size: NA
D: NA
V: TRBV5-6
DNA: TGTGCCAGCAGCTTGGGACAGGACAACTATGGCTACACCTTC
CDR3: CASSLGQDNYGYTF

J: TRBJ2-7
size: NA
D: TRBD2
V: TRBV11-2
DNA: TGTGCCAGCAGCTTAGAAGGGACTAGCTCCTACGAGCAGTACTTC
CDR3: CASSLEGTSSYEQYF

J: TRBJ2-2
size: NA
D: TRBD1
V: TRBV7-2
DNA: TGTGCCAGCAGCCCCGACAGGGGGACTGGGGAGCTGTTTTTT
CDR3: CASSPDRGTGELFF

J: TRBJ1-2
size: NA
D: NA
V: TRBV2
DNA: TGTGCCAGCAGTGCCGACAGCCATGGCTACACCTTC
CDR3: CASSADSHGYTF

J: TRBJ1-2
size: NA
D: TRBD1
V: TRBV29-1
DNA: TGCAGCGTTGAAGGAGGACAGGGAGGGTCTAACTATGGCTACACCTTC
CDR3: CSVEGGQGGSNYGYTF

J: TRBJ1-1
size: NA
D: NA
V: TRBV30
DNA: TGTGCCTGGAGTAAGGGGGGGGACACTGAAGCTTTCTTT
CDR3: CAWSKGGDTEAFF

J: TRBJ2-3
size: NA
D: TRBD2
V: TRBV15
DNA: TGTGCCACCAGCAGAGGGACTAGCGGGAGTGATACGCAGTATTTT
CDR3: CATSRGTSGSDTQYF

J: TRBJ2-3
size: NA
D: NA
V: TRBV4-2
DNA: TGTGCCAGCAGCCAAGAATTGGAAGATACGCAGTATTTT
CDR3: CASSQELEDTQYF

J: TRBJ2-7
size: NA
D: NA
V: TRBV3-1/TRBV3-2
DNA: TGTGCCAGCAGCCAAGTCGGCTACGAGCAGTACTTC
CDR3: CASSQVGYEQYF

J: TRBJ2-1
size: NA
D: NA
V: TRBV7-9
DNA: TGTGCCAGTCCGTATGACGGGAGCTCCTACAATGAGCAGTTCTTC
CDR3: CASPYDGSSYNEQFF

J: TRBJ2-1
size: medium-sized
D: NA
V: TRBV7-9
DNA: TGTGCCAGCAGCGGGAGTAAATCGGGTAATGAGCAGTTCTTC
CDR3: CASSGSKSGNEQFF

J: TRBJ2-7
size: NA
D: NA
V: TRBV6-2/TRBV6-3
DNA: TGTGCCAGCAGTAACAGGGACGAGCAGTACTTC
CDR3: CASSNRDEQYF

J: TRBJ2-1
size: NA
D: NA
V: TRBV18
DNA: TGTGCCAGCTCACCAAGGCAGCGGGACAGGTACAATGAGCAGTTCTTC
CDR3: CASSPRQRDRYNEQFF

J: TRBJ1-3
size: NA
D: NA
V: TRBV27
DNA: TGTGCCAGCAGTTCCACAGGGAATTCTGGAAACACCATATATTTT
CDR3: CASSSTGNSGNTIYF

J: TRBJ2-1
size: NA
D: NA
V: TRBV5-1
DNA: TGCGCCAGCAGCTTGGCCGAGGTGGGGCATGGCGAGCAGTTCTTC
CDR3: CASSLAEVGHGEQFF

J: TRBJ2-3
size: NA
D: TRBD2
V: TRBV11-2
DNA: TGTGCCAGCAGTCCCGGGACTAGCGGGGGTGTGACGCAGTATTTT
CDR3: CASSPGTSGGVTQYF

J: TRBJ2-7
size: NA
D: TRBD2
V: TRBV28
DNA: TGTGCCAGCAGCAAGCGGGGGGCAATCTCCTACGAGCAGTACTTC
CDR3: CASSKRGAISYEQYF

J: TRBJ1-2
size: NA
D: NA
V: TRBV18
DNA: TGTGCCAGCGCCCCCGGGGGGGATCTCTACACCTTC
CDR3: CASAPGGDLYTF

J: TRBJ1-6
size: NA
D: NA
V: TRBV7-3
DNA: TGTGCCAGCAGCATATCCTCGGGGAATTCACCCCTCCACTTT
CDR3: CASSISSGNSPLHF

J: TRBJ1-1
size: NA
D: NA
V: TRBV11-2
DNA: TGTGCCAGCAGCTTAGATCTGGCGGTAGCTTTCTTT
CDR3: CASSLDLAVAFF

J: TRBJ1-4
size: once
D: TRBD1
V: TRBV19
DNA: TGTGCCAGTAGTCAATACGGACAGGGGCTTGGTACTAATGAAAAACTGTTTTTT
CDR3: CASSQYGQGLGTNEKLFF

J: TRBJ1-5
size: once
D: TRBD1
V: TRBV30
DNA: TGTGCCTGGAGTAGCGGGACAGTCAATCAGCCCCAGCATTTT
CDR3: CAWSSGTVNQPQHF

J: TRBJ1-3
size: NA
D: NA
V: TRBV25-1
DNA: TGTGCCAGCAGTGACCGACTTACTGGAAACACCATATATTTT
CDR3: CASSDRLTGNTIYF

J: TRBJ1-4
size: NA
D: NA
V: TRBV15
DNA: TGTGCCACCAGCAGAGATCGAGGGGGAGCTAATGAAAAACTGTTTTTT
CDR3: CATSRDRGGANEKLFF

J: TRBJ1-3
size: NA
D: NA
V: TRBV6-5
DNA: TGTGCCAGCGGGGCGGGGGGGAACTCTGGAAACACCATATATTTT
CDR3: CASGAGGNSGNTIYF

J: TRBJ1-2
size: NA
D: NA
V: TRBV28
DNA: TGTGCCAGCAGTTTCGGCGGCAGCGGGAAGGGCTACACCTTC
CDR3: CASSFGGSGKGYTF

J: TRBJ1-4
size: NA
D: NA
V: TRBV30
DNA: TGTGCCTGGACCCCCGGAGGGGCAAGGGAAAAACTGTTTTTT
CDR3: CAWTPGGAREKLFF

J: TRBJ2-1
size: NA
D: NA
V: TRBV9
DNA: TGTGCCAGCAGCCCTCGGGTAGCTGGATACAATGAGCAGTTCTTC
CDR3: CASSPRVAGYNEQFF

J: TRBJ1-1
size: NA
D: NA
V: TRBV9
DNA: TGTGCCAGCAGCGTCGATACAATGAACACTGAAGCTTTCTTT
CDR3: CASSVDTMNTEAFF

J: TRBJ2-1
size: NA
D: TRBD2
V: TRBV28
DNA: TGTGCCAGCAACCCCGGGTTCCTAGCGGGATACAATGAGCAGTTCTTC
CDR3: CASNPGFLAGYNEQFF

J: TRBJ2-7
size: once
D: TRBD1
V: TRBV27
DNA: TGTGCCAGCAGTCACCCGGGACAGGGGACCTACGAGCAGTACTTC
CDR3: CASSHPGQGTYEQYF

J: TRBJ2-2
size: NA
D: TRBD2
V: TRBV25-1
DNA: TGTGCCAGCAGTGAATTAGCGGGGGAGGGAACCGGGGAGCTGTTTTTT
CDR3: CASSELAGEGTGELFF

J: TRBJ1-1
size: NA
D: NA
V: TRBV28
DNA: TGTGCCAGCAGTCGGCCAAAAGGGGGCACTGAAGCTTTCTTT
CDR3: CASSRPKGGTEAFF